This T cell receptor beta chain was profiled in a study of beta chain features in type 1 diabetes. Study-wide results and limits: PCR might pick shorter templates more often, in the same way for patients and controls.

The CDR3 extends over 15 amino acids. V shed 2 bases and J 0 bases; nucleotides not matched to a gene: 1. Germline V lookup: CDR1 SGHRS, CDR2 YFSETQ. As every portion of the isolated RNA was reverse transcribed, the sequencing read expressed TCRB transcripts. Assay used: immunoSEQ multiplex PCR; TCRdb lists only in-frame clones, some missing. The sample lists 450,000 to 550,000 clones; about 32% were seen once. It was one heparinised blood draw, averaging around 120 mL, that each donor gave. Points on this clone: Its antigen is unidentified. Distinct nucleotide sequences in the sample also encode this CDR3.

The material sequenced was naive CD4+ T cells from blood. The V gene is TRBV5-1, the J gene TRBJ2-1; 8 positions agree with TRBD2. The sequence was obtained from a man aged 18 to 30 in good health. CDR3: CASSFSGSSYNEQFF. DNA of the CDR3: TGCGCCAGCAGCTTCAGCGGGAGCTCCTACAATGAGCAGTTCTTC.